The present TCR beta chain was sequenced within a study of blood T cells in healthy people across ages. Through a sample-barcoded 5' primer and a J-beta primer mix, a second PCR was run for roughly 7 to 11 cycles. Each cDNA was tagged by a template-switch adaptor containing 12 random nucleotides. TCRdb recomputed calls from the 5' RACE reads with MiXCR, one row per CDR3 protein. This table has over 750,000 distinct CDR3 sequences, roughly 25% appearing once. The V gene end was trimmed by 6 bases and the J gene end by 4 bases; junction bases not matched to a gene: 8. This CDR3 spans 15 amino acids. Germline-derived CDR1 and CDR2 are MNHEY and SVGAGI. Overall study results and limits: Estimates of total diversity, which came from one million sequenced T cells, were considered to be underestimates. There were more naive CD4+ cells and higher diversity in long-lived donors than in aged donors.

On this clonotype itself: Its antigen is unidentified.

Another study also made use of these data, one on T cells of mothers and their children.

The sequencing sample was made of blood. The chain uses TRBV6-5 and TRBJ2-2; TRBD1 matches at 7 bases. The clonotype comes from a boy aged 5-17 years in good health. CDR3 residues: CASRLQGFGTGELFF. The CDR3 DNA sequence: TGTGCCAGCAGGCTACAGGGGTTTGGCACCGGGGAGCTGTTTTTT.